The 32 T cell receptor beta chains given below trace back to one sample, sequenced in a study of blood T cell repertoires in COVID-19. Here immunoSEQ multiplex PCR was the method, and the copy in TCRdb shows in-frame clones only, minus some. The data hold over 150,000 clones, with around 85% observed a single time. Material for sequencing was peripheral blood. The receptors were gathered from a man in his 70s with active or convalescent COVID-19.

The genes are TRBV5-1 and TRBJ1-1; 8 bases agree with TRBD1. The CDR3 runs 17 residues. V gave up 2 bases and J gave up 0 bases; unmatched junction bases: 9. From germline, CDR1 is SGHRS and CDR2 YFSETQ. The CDR3 coding sequence is TGCGCCAGCAGCTTAAAACAGGGGGTTGCATTGAACACTGAAGCTTTCTTT. Its translation: CASSLKQGVALNTEAFF.

The V gene is TRBV5-5, the J gene TRBJ2-3; a possible D gene is TRBD1 (5 bases). The CDR3 has 13 amino acids. Germline lookup yields CDR1 SGHKS and CDR2 YYEKEE (reference sequence). V lost 2 bases to trimming and J lost 1 base, with 5 bases between them. As DNA, the CDR3 is TGTGCCAGCAGCTTCAGGGGCACAGATACGCAGTATTTT. Translating it yields CASSFRGTDTQYF.

V gene TRBV20-1 combines with J gene TRBJ2-2, with TRBD1 as a possible D gene (6 bases). Germline V gene lookup returns CDR1 DFQATT and CDR2 SNEGSKA (reference sequence). V gave up 3 bases and J gave up 1 base, with 12 bases separating them. The CDR3 runs to 15 residues. DNA for the CDR3: TGCAGTGCTAGTAATCGCAGGGGGAACACCGGGGAGCTGTTTTTT. Its translation is CSASNRRGNTGELFF.

The chain carries TRBV4-3 and TRBJ1-1; no firm D call. The ends were cut back, 3 bases at V and 4 bases at J, with 15 bases in the middle. The length of the CDR3 is 15 residues. CDR1 is LGHNA, CDR2 YSLEER, per germline. CDR3 region: CASSQYGQRSTEAFF. CDR3 DNA sequence: TGCGCCAGCAGCCAGTACGGGCAGCGGAGCACTGAAGCTTTCTTT.

V and J are TRBV3-1 (or the pseudogene TRBV3-2) and TRBJ2-6, with TRBD1 as a possible D gene (5 bases). The germline gives CDR1 LGHDT, CDR2 YNNKEL (reference sequence). V was clipped by 0 bases and J by 2 bases, with 11 bases between them. This CDR3 is 17 amino acids long. The CDR3 sequence is CASSQDSSGTGANVLTF. The CDR3 nucleotides read TGTGCCAGCAGCCAAGATTCGTCAGGGACTGGGGCCAACGTCCTGACTTTC.

The chain couples TRBV9 to TRBJ2-5, with D possibly matching TRBD1 (5 bases). Germline CDR1 is SGDLS and CDR2 is YYNGEE. There are 13 residues in the CDR3. V was pared by 1 base and J by 5 bases, with 9 bases between. CDR3 coding DNA: TGTGCCAGCAGCGTACAGGGTGAGGAGACCCAGTACTTC. This codes for CASSVQGEETQYF.

The V gene is TRBV9, the J gene TRBJ2-5; 10 bases match TRBD2. CDR3 size: 17 residues. The V gene end was trimmed by 0 bases and the J gene end by 5 bases; junction bases not matched to a gene: 10. From germline, CDR1 is SGDLS and CDR2 YYNGEE. This chain's CDR3 is CASSVGTSGGARETQYF. In DNA form, the CDR3 reads TGTGCCAGCAGCGTAGGTACGAGCGGGGGGGCCCGGGAGACCCAGTACTTC.

This chain connects TRBV9 to TRBJ1-2; the D gene is possibly TRBD1 (6 bases). Trimming shortened V by 3 bases and J by 1 base, and 10 bases separated the two germline ends. The germline V gene has CDR1 SGDLS and CDR2 YYNGEE. The CDR3 totals 14 residues. The CDR3 bases are TGTGCCAGCAGCGCCGGGACACATAACTATGGCTACACCTTC. Its translation: CASSAGTHNYGYTF.

This chain joins TRBV5-1 and TRBJ2-3, with 7 bases identical to TRBD1. CDR3 size: 14 residues. V shed 2 bases, J shed 2 bases, and the junction held 2 bases outside the gene matches. Germline CDR1 is SGHRS and CDR2 is YFSETQ. The CDR3, as DNA: TGCGCCAGCAGCTTACAGGGGTACACAGATACGCAGTATTTT. Encoded protein: CASSLQGYTDTQYF.

The V and J genes are TRBV2 and TRBJ2-7, with TRBD2 matching 9 bases. CDR1 and CDR2 (germline): SNHLY, FYNNEI. The CDR3 length is 17 residues. The trim removed 1 base at V and 4 bases at J, leaving 11 bases unmatched. The CDR3 loop reads CASSEDVWREGLYEQYF. In nucleotides, the CDR3 is TGTGCCAGCAGTGAAGATGTCTGGCGGGAGGGCCTTTACGAGCAGTACTTC.

This clone was counted between two and nine times. The chain employs TRBV4-1 and TRBJ2-7; TRBD1 aligns across 8 bases. This CDR3 is 18 amino acids long. Trimming cost V 1 base and J 4 bases; bases outside gene matches: 15. In germline, CDR1 is MGHRA, CDR2 YSYEKL. The CDR3 reads CASSQGPPTGTGGYEQYF. Written as DNA, the CDR3 is TGCGCCAGCAGCCAAGGCCCGCCCACCGGGACAGGCGGGTACGAGCAGTACTTC.

The rearrangement uses TRBV7-9 and TRBJ2-3; D gene uncertain. V shed 5 bases and J shed 5 bases, with 8 bases lying between them. The CDR3 contains 12 residues. Germline CDR1 is SEHNR and CDR2 is FQNEAQ (reference sequence). CDR3 sequence: CASSPGRDTQYF. CDR3 in DNA: TGTGCCAGCAGCCCTGGGCGAGATACGCAGTATTTT. The whole variable domain, filled in from reference TRBV7-9 and TRBJ2-3, reads DTGVSQNPRHKITKRGQNVTFRCDPISEHNRLYWYRQTLGQGPEFLTYFQNEAQLEKSRLLSDRFSAERPKGSFSTLEIQRTEQGDSAMYLCASSPGRDTQYFGPGTRLTVL.

The CDR3 DNA is TGTGCCAGCAGCCTCCTTGGGGGGTACTCTGGAAACACCATATATTTT. Protein: CASSLLGGYSGNTIYF. This sequence joins TRBV9 and TRBJ1-3, with D perhaps TRBD1 (5 bases). Germline V lookup: CDR1 SGDLS, CDR2 YYNGEE. This CDR3 is 16 amino acids long. Trimming removed 4 bases from V and 0 bases from J, with 14 bases in between.

The genes are TRBV5-8 and TRBJ2-2; 7 nucleotides align to TRBD1. The V and J ends lost 5 bases and 1 base, in that order; junction bases with no gene match: 8. CDR3 length: 16 residues. Per the germline V gene, CDR1 is SGHTS and CDR2 is YDEGEE. This chain's CDR3 is CASRKAQGLNTGELFF. The CDR3 DNA reads as TGTGCCAGCAGGAAAGCACAGGGGCTGAACACCGGGGAGCTGTTTTTT.

V usage is TRBV5-4 and J usage is TRBJ1-6; 9 bases are shared with TRBD1. The V gene's germline CDR1 is SGHNT and CDR2 YYREEE (reference sequence). This CDR3 spans 14 amino acids. The V and J ends lost 4 bases and 10 bases, in that order; junction bases with no gene match: 6. The CDR3, as DNA: TGTGCCAGCAGCCTGGACAGGGGAATATCACCCCTCCACTTT. The encoded protein is CASSLDRGISPLHF.

The V and J genes are TRBV2 and TRBJ2-7; possibly TRBD1 for D (6 bases). The CDR3 extends over 13 amino acids. The germline V gene has CDR1 SNHLY and CDR2 FYNNEI. The V end lost 8 bases, the J end lost 5 bases, and 16 bases lay between the germline ends. This CDR3 is CASSGTGIHEQYF. CDR3 nucleotide sequence: TGTGCCAGCTCCGGAACAGGGATCCACGAGCAGTACTTC.

V and J are TRBV19 and TRBJ2-1, with 16 bases lining up with TRBD2. V lost 6 bases and J lost 9; bases outside the gene matches: 8. Germline-derived CDR1 and CDR2 are LNHDA and SQIVND (reference sequence). This CDR3 has 16 amino acids. The chain's CDR3 is CASSSGTSGREGEQFF. In nucleotides, the CDR3 is TGTGCCAGTAGCTCCGGGACTAGCGGGAGGGAGGGTGAGCAGTTCTTC.

The genes are TRBV19 and TRBJ1-1; D remains ambiguous. V lost 7 bases to trimming and J lost 1 base, with 10 bases between them. The CDR3 length is 13 residues. The germline V gene has CDR1 LNHDA and CDR2 SQIVND (reference sequence). This CDR3 reads CASIGRWNTEAFF. CDR3 sequence (DNA): TGTGCCAGTATAGGGAGGTGGAACACTGAAGCTTTCTTT. The entire variable domain, with the rest obtained from reference TRBV19 and TRBJ1-1, is as follows: DGGITQSPKYLFRKEGQNVTLSCEQNLNHDAMYWYRQDPGQGLRLIYYSQIVNDFQKGDIAEGYSVSREKKESFPLTVTSAQKNPTAFYLCASIGRWNTEAFFGQGTRLTVV.

This clone appeared once. The CDR3 region has the DNA TGTGCCAGCAGCTTAGCGGCTAGCGGGGGAGAGACCCAGTACTTC. Its protein is CASSLAASGGETQYF. The chain carries TRBV11-2 and TRBJ2-5; 10 bases fit TRBD2. The CDR3 covers 15 residues. In germline, CDR1 is SGHAT, CDR2 FQNNGV. V shed 1 base, J shed 4 bases, and the junction held 3 bases outside the gene matches.

V and J are TRBV3-1 (or the pseudogene TRBV3-2) and TRBJ1-1; D possibly corresponds to TRBD1 (6 bases). The germline V and J ends were trimmed by 5 bases and 5 bases, with 18 bases remaining between them. The germline V gene encodes CDR1 LGHDT and CDR2 YNNKEL (reference sequence). This CDR3 has 15 amino acids. The CDR3 DNA follows: TGTGCCAGCAGCTGGGGCGGGGGGCCTGTTACTGAAGCTTTCTTT. Translation gives CASSWGGGPVTEAFF.

The chain combines TRBV2 with TRBJ2-1; maybe TRBD1 (6 bases). V lost 8 bases, J lost 0 bases, and 11 bases lay in between. The length of the CDR3 is 14 residues. CDR1 is SNHLY, CDR2 FYNNEI, per germline. Written as DNA, the CDR3 is TGTGCCAGCCACGACAGGAGCTCCTACAATGAGCAGTTCTTC. Its protein product is CASHDRSSYNEQFF.

The V call is TRBV30, the J call TRBJ1-1, with 10 bases fitting TRBD1. The germline CDR1 and CDR2 sequences are GTSNPN and SVGIG (reference sequence). The length of the CDR3 is 15 residues. Trimming removed 3 bases from V and 0 bases from J; junction bases left unmatched: 4. The chain's CDR3 is CAWRRTGGMNTEAFF. The CDR3 nucleotides read TGTGCCTGGAGGCGGACAGGGGGGATGAACACTGAAGCTTTCTTT.

The gene calls are TRBV5-4 and TRBJ2-3; tentative D call: TRBD2 (5 bases). The CDR3 contains 13 residues. V lost 0 bases, J lost 6 bases, and 8 bases lay in between. The germline V gene encodes CDR1 SGHNT and CDR2 YYREEE (reference sequence). Written as DNA, the CDR3 is TGTGCCAGCAGCTTGGGTACTAGGGATACGCAGTATTTT. Protein product: CASSLGTRDTQYF.

The rearrangement links TRBV7-6 to TRBJ1-1; TRBD1 is a possible D gene (6 bases). V dropped 1 base and J dropped 4 bases, with 13 bases sitting between them. The CDR3 totals 15 residues. Per germline, CDR1 SGHVS and CDR2 FNYEAQ. CDR3 protein: CASSLDRAKGTEAFF. As DNA, the CDR3 is TGTGCCAGCAGCTTAGACAGGGCAAAAGGCACTGAAGCTTTCTTT.

The chain couples TRBV11-2 to TRBJ1-1, with D hard to call. V gave up 2 bases and J gave up 2 bases, with 15 bases separating them. The CDR3 is 16 amino acids. The germline gives CDR1 SGHAT, CDR2 FQNNGV. The CDR3 loop reads CASSLWADLQNTEAFF. The CDR3 coding sequence is TGTGCCAGCAGCTTATGGGCAGATCTACAAAACACTGAAGCTTTCTTT. The whole variable domain, remainder taken from reference TRBV11-2 and TRBJ1-1, is EAGVAQSPRYKIIEKRQSVAFWCNPISGHATLYWYQQILGQGPKLLIQFQNNGVVDDSQLPKDRFSAERLKGVDSTLKIQPAKLEDSAVYLCASSLWADLQNTEAFFGQGTRLTVV.

This clone appeared once. The chain is built from TRBV19 and TRBJ2-6; 13 bases agree with TRBD2. J was trimmed by 0 bases and V by 8 bases; bases with no gene match: 10. This CDR3 has 19 amino acids. Looked up from germline, CDR1 is LNHDA and CDR2 is SQIVND (reference sequence). The CDR3 protein is CASHPGLAGKSSGANVLTF. In nucleotides, the CDR3 is TGTGCCAGTCATCCGGGACTAGCGGGGAAGAGCTCTGGGGCCAACGTCCTGACTTTC.

Only one count was recorded for this clone. As DNA, the CDR3 is TGCGCCAGCAGCCAGGGGACAGGGGGATCCTACGAGCAGTACTTC. This sequence encodes CASSQGTGGSYEQYF. The chain is built from TRBV4-3 and TRBJ2-7; 11 bases agree with TRBD1. The CDR3 has 15 amino acids. V shed 3 bases and J 1 base; nucleotides not matched to a gene: 2. Per the germline V gene, CDR1 is LGHNA and CDR2 is YSLEER.

The chain joins TRBV7-8 to TRBJ1-6, with 8 bases matching TRBD1. This CDR3 has 15 amino acids. V lost 1 base and J lost 9; bases outside the gene matches: 5. The germline V gene has CDR1 SGHVS and CDR2 FQNEAQ. CDR3 nucleotide sequence: TGTGCCAGCAGCTTAGACAGGGGGTTTTTTTCACCCCTCCACTTT. Its protein product is CASSLDRGFFSPLHF.

The chain joins TRBV19 to TRBJ1-2; perhaps TRBD1 as D (5 bases). The CDR3 loop spans 12 amino acids. Germline V CDR1 and CDR2: LNHDA, SQIVND (reference sequence). The V end lost 8 bases, the J end lost 4 bases, and 11 bases lay between the germline ends. DNA for the CDR3: TGTGCCAGTGAAGCGGGGACCTATGGCTACACCTTC. Its protein is CASEAGTYGYTF.

The chain couples TRBV4-3 to TRBJ2-7; D ambiguous. Between the trimmed V and J ends, which lost 0 bases and 4 bases, there was a span of 13 bases. CDR1 and CDR2 from the germline V gene are LGHNA and YSLEER. This CDR3 is 15 amino acids long. The CDR3 sequence is CASSQDLGLKYEQYF. The CDR3 DNA reads TGCGCCAGCAGCCAAGATTTGGGCTTGAAATACGAGCAGTACTTC.

The chain couples TRBV5-4 to TRBJ1-2; D might be TRBD1 (6 bases). Germline loops: CDR1 SGHNT, CDR2 YYREEE (reference sequence). The CDR3 has 15 residues. The ends were cut back, 9 bases at V and 3 bases at J, with 21 bases in the middle. CDR3 in amino acids: CAITTGANRDYGYTF. The DNA for the CDR3 is TGTGCCATAACAACCGGGGCAAACAGGGACTATGGCTACACCTTC.

The CDR3 region is CATSEPGSEHEQFF. The DNA of the CDR3 is TGTGCCACCAGTGAACCCGGGTCAGAGCATGAGCAGTTCTTC. The rearrangement uses TRBV24-1 and TRBJ2-1; D gene unclear. The CDR3 is 14 amino acids. The V and J ends lost 4 bases and 8 bases respectively, with 14 bases between them. Per the germline V gene, CDR1 is KGHDR and CDR2 is SFDVKD.